This is a list of T cell receptor beta chains from one sample in a study of blood T cell repertoires in COVID-19. Data came from immunoSEQ multiplex PCR; TCRdb stores just in-frame clones and leaves some out. Here the sample spans over 200,000 clones, 88% being singletons. The sequenced material came from peripheral blood. The receptors shown here come from a woman aged 25-40 years with acute or convalescent COVID-19. The CDR3 runs from the conserved cysteine through the conserved F or W. D genes are given only for firm matches. Rows may omit the clone size; those that give it use once, few, many or a size class.

v_call: TRBV3-1/TRBV3-2; cdr3_length: 18; d_call: -; clone_size: -; j_call: TRBJ2-3; cdr3_nt: TGTGCCAGCAGCCAAGATCGGCGGGGGCATCCTTTCACAGATACGCAGTATTTT; cdr3_aa: CASSQDRRGHPFTDTQYF
v_call: TRBV9; cdr3_length: 14; d_call: TRBD2; clone_size: -; j_call: TRBJ2-7; cdr3_nt: TGTGCCAGCAGCATTGGACTAGCCGGACACGAGCAGTACTTC; cdr3_aa: CASSIGLAGHEQYF
v_call: TRBV5-4; cdr3_length: 13; d_call: -; clone_size: -; j_call: TRBJ1-2; cdr3_nt: TGTGCCAGCAGCTTTGACATAGACTATGGCTACACCTTC; cdr3_aa: CASSFDIDYGYTF
v_call: TRBV5-1; cdr3_length: 14; d_call: -; clone_size: -; j_call: TRBJ2-7; cdr3_nt: TGCGCCAGCAGCTTGGACAGGGTCATTTACGAGCAGTACTTC; cdr3_aa: CASSLDRVIYEQYF
v_call: TRBV7-9; cdr3_length: 14; d_call: -; clone_size: -; j_call: TRBJ1-1; cdr3_nt: TGTGCCAGCAGCCAAGGGGTTAGGAACACTGAAGCTTTCTTT; cdr3_aa: CASSQGVRNTEAFF
v_call: TRBV12-5; cdr3_length: 15; d_call: -; clone_size: -; j_call: TRBJ1-1; cdr3_nt: TGTGCTAGTGGTTCCCCCGCGGGGGTGGGCACTGAAGCTTTCTTT; cdr3_aa: CASGSPAGVGTEAFF
v_call: TRBV7-9; cdr3_length: 14; d_call: -; clone_size: -; j_call: TRBJ1-2; cdr3_nt: TGTGCCAGCAGCTTAGTAGGGGTAATCTATGGCTACACCTTC; cdr3_aa: CASSLVGVIYGYTF
v_call: TRBV9; cdr3_length: 20; d_call: -; clone_size: -; j_call: TRBJ2-2; cdr3_nt: TGTGCCAGCAGCTCAAGCCGGGCGACAGACCAAATTTGGGATACCGGGGAGCTGTTTTTT; cdr3_aa: CASSSSRATDQIWDTGELFF
v_call: TRBV19; cdr3_length: 16; d_call: -; clone_size: -; j_call: TRBJ1-5; cdr3_nt: TGTGCCAGTAGTATAGACCCCCAAACAGGAGATCAGCCCCAGCATTTT; cdr3_aa: CASSIDPQTGDQPQHF
v_call: TRBV4-3; cdr3_length: 14; d_call: -; clone_size: -; j_call: TRBJ1-1; cdr3_nt: TGCGCCAGCAGCCGGGGACATGTAAACACTGAAGCTTTCTTT; cdr3_aa: CASSRGHVNTEAFF
v_call: TRBV10-3; cdr3_length: 17; d_call: -; clone_size: -; j_call: TRBJ1-6; cdr3_nt: TGTGCCATCAGTGACCACCAGGGGAGCTCCTATAATTCACCCCTCCACTTT; cdr3_aa: CAISDHQGSSYNSPLHF
v_call: TRBV25-1; cdr3_length: 14; d_call: -; clone_size: few; j_call: TRBJ1-1; cdr3_nt: TGTGCCAGCAGTGAATGGCAGGCAAACACTGAAGCTTTCTTT; cdr3_aa: CASSEWQANTEAFF
v_call: TRBV5-6; cdr3_length: 18; d_call: -; clone_size: -; j_call: TRBJ2-2; cdr3_nt: TGTGCCAGCAGCCTAGGGGGACGGTCATTCGCGAACACCGGGGAGCTGTTTTTT; cdr3_aa: CASSLGGRSFANTGELFF
v_call: TRBV27; cdr3_length: 16; d_call: TRBD2; clone_size: -; j_call: TRBJ2-7; cdr3_nt: TGTGCCAGCAGTTTATTAACGGCGGGAGGGCCCTACGAGCAGTACTTC; cdr3_aa: CASSLLTAGGPYEQYF
v_call: TRBV12-3/TRBV12-4; cdr3_length: 12; d_call: -; clone_size: -; j_call: TRBJ2-1; cdr3_nt: TGTGCCAGCAGTGACATATGGGGCAGATGGATCTTC; cdr3_aa: CASSDIWGRWIF
v_call: TRBV4-3; cdr3_length: 15; d_call: TRBD1; clone_size: -; j_call: TRBJ1-2; cdr3_nt: TGCGCCAGCAGCCAAGATTCTGACAGGGCGAATGGCTACACCTTC; cdr3_aa: CASSQDSDRANGYTF
v_call: TRBV7-9; cdr3_length: 16; d_call: TRBD1; clone_size: once; j_call: TRBJ1-1; cdr3_nt: TGTGCCAGCAGCTTCCGGACAGGGAGTAGAGGTACTGAAGCTTTCTTT; cdr3_aa: CASSFRTGSRGTEAFF
v_call: TRBV2; cdr3_length: 11; d_call: -; clone_size: -; j_call: TRBJ2-1; cdr3_nt: TGTGCCAGCAATCCTTTAGTGCAGCAGTTCTTC; cdr3_aa: CASNPLVQQFF
v_call: TRBV11-3; cdr3_length: 14; d_call: TRBD2; clone_size: -; j_call: TRBJ2-7; cdr3_nt: TGTGCCAGCAGCCCCACTAGCGGCTCCTACGAGCAGTACTTC; cdr3_aa: CASSPTSGSYEQYF
v_call: TRBV30; cdr3_length: 14; d_call: -; clone_size: -; j_call: TRBJ1-5; cdr3_nt: TGTGCCTGGAGTCATAGTTCGCCCTGGCAGCCCCAGCATTTT; cdr3_aa: CAWSHSSPWQPQHF
v_call: TRBV30; cdr3_length: 14; d_call: TRBD1; clone_size: once; j_call: TRBJ2-7; cdr3_nt: TGTGCCTGGAGTGGTCTCAGGGGGCTTGGGGAGCAGTACTTC; cdr3_aa: CAWSGLRGLGEQYF
v_call: TRBV5-1; cdr3_length: 16; d_call: -; clone_size: -; j_call: TRBJ2-1; cdr3_nt: TGCGCCAGCAGCTTACCAATTTCGCTCAGCGACAATGAGCAGTTCTTC; cdr3_aa: CASSLPISLSDNEQFF
v_call: TRBV25-1; cdr3_length: 15; d_call: TRBD2; clone_size: -; j_call: TRBJ2-1; cdr3_nt: TGTGCCAGCAGTGAAGAACTAGCGTCCTACAATGAGCAGTTCTTC; cdr3_aa: CASSEELASYNEQFF
v_call: TRBV7-9; cdr3_length: 14; d_call: -; clone_size: few; j_call: TRBJ1-6; cdr3_nt: TGTGCCAGCAGCAGAGGAGGGTCGGGGACACCCCTCCACTTT; cdr3_aa: CASSRGGSGTPLHF
v_call: TRBV6-6; cdr3_length: 13; d_call: -; clone_size: -; j_call: TRBJ2-7; cdr3_nt: TGTGCCAGCAGGGAAGACAGACCCTACGAGCAGTACTTC; cdr3_aa: CASREDRPYEQYF
v_call: TRBV7-2; cdr3_length: 15; d_call: TRBD2; clone_size: -; j_call: TRBJ2-7; cdr3_nt: TGTGCCAGCAGCTTTCCTAGCGGGGGGGGCTACGAGCAGTACTTC; cdr3_aa: CASSFPSGGGYEQYF